What follows describes a single T cell receptor (beta chain). The missing conserved phenylalanine or tryptophan at the end of this CDR3 makes a read error likely. It is unclear where the CDR3 begins or ends on the DNA, so no DNA is shown, and the CDR3 is as TCRdb lists it. These data are taken from a study of tumor-infiltrating lymphocytes in oesophageal squamous cell carcinoma. One entry per CDR3 protein, called by TCRdb with MiXCR from the PCR reads. The data hold 20,000 or so distinct CDR3 sequences, with less than 45% observed a single time. Germline CDR1 MNHGY, CDR2 SAAAGT. Termini included, the CDR3 measures 15 amino acids.

The J gene is TRBJ2-7, the V gene TRBV6-8; the D call in the table, TRBD1, was not verified against the DNA. This receptor was identified in a male donor with esophageal squamous cell carcinoma. The specimen sequenced was esophageal tumor tissue. CDR3 region: CASSRGQGGGYTFGS.